This TCR beta chain stems from a study of regulatory T cells in long-lasting Graves disease. In germline, CDR1 is SGHTA, CDR2 FQGNSA. This CDR3 spans 14 amino acids. V lost 5 bases to trimming and J lost 3 bases; unmatched junction nucleotides: 3. Specified time point: persistent/refractory GD, antithyroid drugs over 5 years with positive TRAb. Scientists built the TCR library using RNA that was extracted from PBMCs. HTBI primers from iRepertoire and Arm-PCR of CDR3 regions yielded the TCR beta libraries. One entry per CDR3 protein, called by TCRdb with MiXCR from the multiplex PCR reads. Of nearly 350,000 distinct CDR3 sequences listed, around a fifth are singletons.

The sample consisted of peripheral blood mononuclear cells (PBMCs), taken when the disease was refractory, from a patient treated with antithyroid drugs. The TCR sequence derives from a female donor with Graves disease. This chain joins TRBV7-2 and TRBJ2-3; 9 bases align to TRBD2. For the CDR3, the DNA is TGTGCCAGCAGCCTCCTAGCGGGGACAGATACGCAGTATTTT. It is translated as CASSLLAGTDTQYF.